The 16 T cell receptor beta chains below were found in one sample sequenced in a study of T cell clusters in autoimmune cytopenias. TRB was amplified from about 270 ng of peripheral blood genomic DNA per sample. TRB was amplified by touch-down multiplex PCR, primer pools A and B combined. Each CDR3 protein gets one entry in TCRdb, which reprocessed the multiplex PCR reads and gives no DNA. Its listing shows some 11,000 distinct CDR3 sequences. The same sample was also used in a study of T cell repertoires in aging, cancer and after chemotherapy.

What was sequenced was peripheral blood. The receptors were gathered from a human donor in good health.

The rearrangement uses TRBV19 and TRBJ2-1; no DNA is available, so the TRBD1 call from TCRdb remains unchecked. Germline V gene sequence: CDR1 LNHDA, CDR2 SQIVND (reference sequence). This CDR3 region has 14 residues. The chain's CDR3 is CASSMTGFGSEQFF.

The chain recombines TRBV30 with TRBJ2-5; TCRdb selects TRBD1, and the lack of DNA leaves this call unchecked. CDR1 and CDR2 from the germline V gene are GTSNPN and SVGIG (reference sequence). The CDR3 runs 13 residues. CDR3 sequence reads: CAVGGGGWETQYF. The full variable domain, in which reference TRBV30 and TRBJ2-5 provide the parts outside the CDR3, is SQTIHQWPATLVQPVGSPLSLECTVEGTSNPNLYWYRQAAGRGLQLLFYSVGIGQISSEVPQNLSASRPQDRQFILSSKKLLLSDSGFYLCAVGGGGWETQYFGPGTRLLVL.

The chain links TRBV6-4 to TRBJ2-3; TCRdb returns TRBD1, unconfirmable since there is no DNA. The CDR3 is 14 amino acids. Germline V gene sequence: CDR1 MRHNA, CDR2 SNTAGT. The CDR3 region is CASSVEQGADTQYF.

The CDR3 here is CASSLVGGRPDTQYF. The chain carries TRBV27 and TRBJ2-3. The V gene's germline CDR1 is MNHEY and CDR2 SMNVEV (reference sequence). The length of the CDR3 is 15 residues.

The rearrangement links TRBV6-1 to TRBJ1-6. Germline CDR1 is MNHNS and CDR2 is SASEGT. The CDR3 totals 14 residues. The CDR3 reads CASSEQAGSSPLHF.

The V gene is TRBV11-2, the J gene TRBJ1-1; TCRdb's D gene call, TRBD1, goes unchecked for lack of DNA. The CDR3 has 14 amino acids. Germline V gene data show CDR1 as SGHAT and CDR2 as FQNNGV. CDR3 sequence: CASSLQGAGAEAFF.

The chain employs TRBV6-5 and TRBJ1-2; TCRdb's D gene call, TRBD1, goes unchecked for lack of DNA. This CDR3 spans 14 amino acids. Germline CDR1 MNHEY, CDR2 SVGAGI. The CDR3 loop is CASSYLGQGVRYTF.

The rearrangement uses TRBV19 and TRBJ2-2. The germline gives CDR1 LNHDA, CDR2 SQIVND (reference sequence). The CDR3 spans 17 residues. CDR3 region: CASSIRPGEANTGELFF.

The chain has TRBV18 and TRBJ2-2. This CDR3 has 12 amino acids. The germline gives CDR1 KGHSH, CDR2 LQKENI. CDR3 region: CASSPRTGELFF.

V gene TRBV27 combines with J gene TRBJ1-5; TCRdb's assignment of TRBD1 cannot be checked, as there is no DNA. The germline gives CDR1 MNHEY, CDR2 SMNVEV (reference sequence). There are 15 residues in the CDR3. CDR3 residues: CASSLSWGNNQPQHF.

The chain combines TRBV11-3 with TRBJ2-1. CDR3 length equals 13 residues. Germline CDR1 and CDR2: SGHNT and YENEEA. The CDR3 protein is CASSLNSLNEQFF.

This chain connects TRBV15 to TRBJ2-5. From germline, CDR1 is LNHNV and CDR2 YYDKDF (reference sequence). This CDR3 region has 16 residues. CDR3: CATSRGSTLYQETQYF.

V gene TRBV6-5 combines with J gene TRBJ2-2; the D gene TCRdb calls, TRBD2, cannot be checked with no DNA. CDR1 MNHEY and CDR2 SVGAGI come from the germline V gene. This CDR3 spans 17 amino acids. The CDR3 here is CASSSPGGHTNTGELFF.

The V and J genes are TRBV5-1 and TRBJ2-5. The germline V gene encodes CDR1 SGHRS and CDR2 YFSETQ. CDR3 length: 13 residues. The chain's CDR3 is CASSLGGEGTQYF.

This chain links TRBV5-4 with TRBJ1-4; TCRdb outputs TRBD1, but without DNA this stays unchecked. The CDR3 sequence is 13 residues long. CDR1 and CDR2 from the germline V gene are SGHNT and YYREEE (reference sequence). CDR3 sequence: CASSPDRGEKLFF.

V is TRBV5-5 and J is TRBJ2-1; the TCRdb call, TRBD2, lacks DNA for checking. This CDR3 has 15 amino acids. The germline gives CDR1 SGHKS, CDR2 YYEKEE (reference sequence). The CDR3 loop reads CASSLYSGGRNEQFF.